This T cell receptor (beta chain) appears in the sequencing data of a study of cytomegalovirus exposure and HLA in healthy donors. Study as a whole: As released early, the data held 80 million to 90 million unique TCRs from HLA-typed donors. Study-level results: Among donors in an Asian-associated ancestry cluster, a later analysis reportedly found fewer N-insertions than the roughly 610-donor mean. There were several of the most significant clusters that appeared linked to common viral pathogens in a later analysis. As a later analysis revealed, most CMV-associated TCR beta chains appeared HLA-restricted.

Primers: 60 Vbeta forward and 13 Jbeta reverse. Assay: immunoSEQ multiplex PCR; the TCRdb copy retains only in-frame clones and omits some. This sample has around 150,000 clones; 60% to 80% occur once, and the top ten carry roughly 4.6%. As for this clone: Its cognate antigen is unknown.

Trimming stripped 0 bases from V and 3 bases from J, with 7 bases between. CDR3 length equals 15 residues. Germline V CDR1 and CDR2: SGHRS, YFSETQ. V is TRBV5-1 and J is TRBJ1-6; no reliable D call. This sequence originates from a woman aged 50 to 60 in good health and CMV-seronegative. Sample: PBMCs. The CDR3 DNA sequence: TGCGCCAGCAGCTTGGAGTCAGTCTATAATTCACCCCTCCACTTT. It encodes CASSLESVYNSPLHF.